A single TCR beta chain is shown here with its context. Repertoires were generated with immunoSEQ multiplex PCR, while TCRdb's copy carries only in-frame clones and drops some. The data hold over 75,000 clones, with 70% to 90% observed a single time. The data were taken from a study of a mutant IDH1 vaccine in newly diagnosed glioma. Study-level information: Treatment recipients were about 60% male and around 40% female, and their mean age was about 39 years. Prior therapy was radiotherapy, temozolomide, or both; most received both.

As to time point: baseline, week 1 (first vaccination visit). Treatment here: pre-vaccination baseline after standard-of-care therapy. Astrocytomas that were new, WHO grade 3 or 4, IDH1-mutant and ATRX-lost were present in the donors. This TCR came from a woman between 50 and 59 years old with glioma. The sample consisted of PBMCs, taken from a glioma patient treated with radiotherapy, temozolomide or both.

The CDR3 loop reads CASSLIAGGAGDTQYF. The CDR3, as DNA: TGTGCCAGCAGCTTAATCGCGGGAGGAGCCGGAGATACGCAGTATTTT. The chain couples TRBV7-2 to TRBJ2-3; 8 nucleotides align to TRBD2. The V and J ends lost 2 bases and 5 bases, in that order; junction bases with no gene match: 9. Germline V gene data show CDR1 as SGHTA and CDR2 as FQGNSA. This CDR3 comprises 16 residues.